These 11 T cell receptor beta chains were all obtained from the same sample, sequenced in a study of human T cells and chemical hapten exposure. The time point here: pre-sensitization, week 0. Treatment given: therapeutic diphenylcyclopropenone sensitization with weekly scalp DPC. The authors' total RNA extraction used unfractionated whole blood. TCRdb processed the RACE reads anew with MiXCR; each CDR3 protein has one entry. The sample carries under 40,000 distinct CDR3 sequences, more than 10% recorded once. The sequences come from whole blood, collected in connection with sensitization to the hapten diphenylcyclopropenone (DPC). The receptor set was obtained from a middle-aged woman with alopecia areata. Some clones in this sample may be carry-over from other donors' samples.

The DNA of the CDR3 is TGCAGTGCTAGAGGTAGGCTACAGTACACTGAAGCTTTCTTT. Protein product: CSARGRLQYTEAFF. The chain recombines TRBV20-1 with TRBJ1-1; no definite D call. The CDR3 length is 14 residues. The V and J ends lost 1 base and 3 bases respectively, with 12 bases between them. CDR1 is DFQATT, CDR2 SNEGSKA, per germline (reference sequence).

This clonotype was recorded a few times. V usage is TRBV12-3 or TRBV12-4 and J usage is TRBJ1-1; the D is unclear. The CDR3 consists of 14 residues. V was cut by 5 bases and J by 0 bases, with 10 bases left in between. CDR3 region: CASSQQHLNTEAFF. Here the CDR3 DNA reads TGTGCCAGCAGTCAGCAACACTTGAACACTGAAGCTTTCTTT.

This chain connects TRBV28 to TRBJ2-7; D is unresolved. Looked up from germline, CDR1 is MDHEN and CDR2 is SYDVKM. CDR3 length equals 14 residues. The V end lost 5 bases, the J end lost 2 bases, and 13 bases lay between the germline ends. CDR3 loop: CASSPHTTPYEQYF. The DNA of the CDR3 is TGTGCCAGCAGTCCCCACACTACCCCCTACGAGCAGTACTTC.

The chain combines TRBV6-5 with TRBJ2-2; D is unclear. The germline V gene has CDR1 MNHEY and CDR2 SVGAGI. The CDR3 length is 12 residues. V was shortened by 7 bases and J by 4 bases, with 7 bases between the two germline ends. CDR3 sequence: CASTTFTGELFF. CDR3 nucleotide sequence: TGTGCCAGCACCACTTTCACCGGGGAGCTGTTTTTT.

The V gene is TRBV3-1, the J gene TRBJ1-6, with D unresolved. The CDR3 runs 15 residues. V lost 0 bases and J 7 bases, leaving 10 bases between the germline ends. Per the germline V gene, CDR1 is LGHDT and CDR2 is YNNKEL (reference sequence). The DNA for the CDR3 is TGTGCCAGCAGCCAAGATATGACCCCGAATTCACCCCTCCACTTT. Translated: CASSQDMTPNSPLHF.

The J gene is TRBJ2-3, the V gene TRBV20-1; a possible D gene is TRBD2 (6 bases). The CDR3 has 15 residues. CDR1 is DFQATT, CDR2 SNEGSKA, per germline (reference sequence). V was shortened by 0 bases and J by 1 base, with 11 bases between the two germline ends. The CDR3 reads CSARDRERGTDTQYF. The DNA of the CDR3 is TGCAGTGCTAGAGATAGGGAGCGGGGCACAGATACGCAGTATTTT.

Ten or more counts support this clonotype. The chain joins TRBV20-1 to TRBJ2-5, with 14 bases that match TRBD2. The CDR3 totals 15 residues. Per the germline V gene, CDR1 is DFQATT and CDR2 is SNEGSKA (reference sequence). Trimming took 6 bases from V and 4 from J; bases not matched to a gene: 7. In DNA form, the CDR3 reads TGCAGTGCCCGGCGGACTAGCGGGAGGATAGAGACCCAGTACTTC. Amino acids: CSARRTSGRIETQYF.

At least ten counts were recorded for this clonotype. The V call is TRBV12-3 or TRBV12-4, the J call TRBJ1-1, with 9 bases matching TRBD1. The CDR3 covers 15 residues. After removal of 5 bases from V and 5 bases from J, the junction contained 9 bases not matched to a gene. The CDR3 coding sequence is TGTGCCAGCAGTGTTGCCGGGACAGGGCCGACTGAAGCTTTCTTT. It yields the protein CASSVAGTGPTEAFF.

This sequence joins TRBV20-1 and TRBJ1-6; 9 positions agree with TRBD1. This CDR3 has 16 residues. Unmatched junction bases numbered 8, after V lost 3 bases and J lost 5 bases. Per the germline V gene, CDR1 is DFQATT and CDR2 is SNEGSKA (reference sequence). The CDR3 sequence is CSASPWDRANNSPLHF. The CDR3, as DNA: TGCAGTGCTAGCCCCTGGGACAGGGCTAATAATTCACCCCTCCACTTT.

This clonotype was observed at least ten times. The V call is TRBV24-1, the J call TRBJ2-1; TRBD2 aligns across 11 bases. Per germline, CDR1 KGHDR and CDR2 SFDVKD. This CDR3 contains 14 residues. The V segment lost 5 bases and the J segment 10 bases; nucleotides outside the gene matches: 6. The CDR3 DNA is TGTGCCACCAGTGTAGCGGGGGGGCAAGGGGAGCAGTTCTTC. Its protein is CATSVAGGQGEQFF.

The rearrangement joins TRBV7-2 to TRBJ2-5; 7 bases fit TRBD2. From germline, CDR1 is SGHTA and CDR2 FQGNSA. The junction had 11 bases not matched to a gene; V was cut back by 5 bases and J by 8 bases. CDR3 length: 14 residues. The CDR3, as DNA: TGTGCCAGCAGCCCGGGACTAAGAGGAGGAACCCAGTACTTC. Its translation: CASSPGLRGGTQYF. Combining the CDR3 with reference TRBV7-2 and TRBJ2-5 gives the whole variable domain GAGVSQSPSNKVTEKGKDVELRCDPISGHTALYWYRQSLGQGLEFLIYFQGNSAPDKSGLPSDRFSAERTGGSVSTLTIQRTQQEDSAVYLCASSPGLRGGTQYFGPGTRLLVL.